This entry concerns a single TCR beta chain. In this sample, this clone turned up a few times. The antigen this receptor binds is unknown. Nothing much larger sits one base from this clone, and base qualities are not available. The entire amount of isolated RNA was reverse transcribed using the High Capacity cDNA Reverse Transcription Kit, so the sequenced TCRB transcripts were expressed ones. Deep immunoSEQ sequencing was performed on naive, central memory and regulatory T cell samples, with an average of roughly 3.5 million total reads per sample. Sorted cells were lysed in RLT buffer, and RNA was extracted using DNase-treated RNeasy Micro or Mini kits according to cell number. Each cell subset was processed separately to prevent cross-contamination, with patient and healthy donor samples processed together. The immunoSEQ multiplex PCR was used to amplify TCRB sequences from cDNA, generating 87-bp fragments that spanned the CDR3 region. Amplicons were sequenced on the Illumina HiSeq platform. From the authors' description of their analysis: Synthetic template baselines were used to correct PCR bias computationally, reads within Hamming distance 2 were collapsed together, and singletons that could not be merged were discarded. Reads were aligned against IMGT to assign V, D and J genes, CDR3 length and insertions or deletions at six rearrangement sites. Within each subset, clonotype counts were normalized to sorted cell number, after which true diversity and Gini coefficients were computed with the tcR R package. The overlap coefficient, calculated on TCRB nucleotide sequences, was used to measure repertoire sharing. TCRdb limited this immuneACCESS table to in-frame rearrangements with V and J called. A share of clones is missing; checked studies link under half to unresolved V genes, and the rest is unexplained. V, J and clone size are taken as reported in that table, and D and trimming were inferred from the DNA itself. This sample holds some 180,000 clones; about 13% were observed only once. Together, the top ten hold 0.62% of the sample.

These data come from a study of beta chain features in type 1 diabetes (dated 2018 in TCRdb). Study-wide context: No differences in mean age, gender distribution, total cell number or subset yield were found between patients and healthy donors. A total of 85 million to 140 million sorted cells were examined across all samples, and a strong correlation was observed between cell number per subset and RNA yield. In the study, TCRB repertoires of sorted circulating CD4+ T cell subsets from recently diagnosed type 1 diabetes patients were compared with those of matched healthy donors. Regulatory and stem cell-like memory subsets were isolated from only 8 patients and 8 healthy donors, whereas naive and central memory subsets came from all 30 or so donors.

A single peripheral blood draw of approximately 0.11 L on average was collected from each donor into heparinised tubes. Naive, central memory, regulatory and stem cell-like memory CD4+ T cells were sorted on a BD FACSAria II using a panel including CD45RO, CCR7, CD25, CD127, CD95 and CD27. Every sorted population had a purity above 98%. PBMCs were isolated right away by Lymphoprep density gradient centrifugation and were stained directly, without culture. So that batch effects would be minimized, each experiment stained and sorted samples in pairs, pairing one healthy donor with one patient. The V end loses 1 base and the J end loses 6 bases, and a stretch of 8 bases separates them. From the cysteine through the phenylalanine, the CDR3 covers 12 amino acids. The only DNA kept is the CDR3, 36 bases in frame from the first base. CDR1 SQVTM and CDR2 ANQGSEA are derived from the germline V gene. What the research found in general, with its limitations: Naive, central memory and regulatory TCRB repertoires appeared more similar among patients than among healthy donors. Because cDNA was sequenced instead of genomic DNA, activated cells with high expression could be over-represented, although the groups did not differ in activation or CD3 levels. Patients with type 1 diabetes made fewer insertions and deleted more nucleotides at VDJ recombination sites, implying thymic rearrangement abnormalities. Shorter templates might have been favored by PCR, but patient and control samples were amplified and corrected together, so both groups would have been affected equally by any skew. Because the HLA sub-analyses included only small numbers of individuals, any influence of HLA type on TCRB rearrangement was left unresolved. A moderate but significant shortening of TCRB CDR3 length was observed in type 1 diabetes patients in all four CD4+ subsets.

Sequencing input: central memory CD4+ T cells from blood. The receptor chain draws on TRBV29-1 and TRBJ2-3; the D gene assignment is ambiguous. The clonotype originates from a woman under 30 in good health. This receptor carries the CDR3 CSVEGLRDTQYF. The DNA sequence is as follows: TGCAGCGTTGAAGGTCTGCGGGATACGCAGTATTTT.